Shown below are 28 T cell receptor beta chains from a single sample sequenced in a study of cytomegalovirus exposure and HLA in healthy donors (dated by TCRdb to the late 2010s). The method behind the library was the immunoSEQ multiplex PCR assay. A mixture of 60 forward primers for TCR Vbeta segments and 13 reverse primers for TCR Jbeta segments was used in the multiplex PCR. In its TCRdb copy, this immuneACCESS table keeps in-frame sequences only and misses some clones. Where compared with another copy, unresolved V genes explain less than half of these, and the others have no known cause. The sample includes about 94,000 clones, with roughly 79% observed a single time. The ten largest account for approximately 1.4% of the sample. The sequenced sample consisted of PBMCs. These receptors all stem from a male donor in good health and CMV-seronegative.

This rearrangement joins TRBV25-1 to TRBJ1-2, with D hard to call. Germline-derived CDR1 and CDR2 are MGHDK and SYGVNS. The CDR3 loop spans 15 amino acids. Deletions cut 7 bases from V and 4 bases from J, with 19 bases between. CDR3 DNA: TGTGCCAGCACCCCCAGCTGGGGAACTAGCTATGGCTACACCTTC. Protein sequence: CASTPSWGTSYGYTF.

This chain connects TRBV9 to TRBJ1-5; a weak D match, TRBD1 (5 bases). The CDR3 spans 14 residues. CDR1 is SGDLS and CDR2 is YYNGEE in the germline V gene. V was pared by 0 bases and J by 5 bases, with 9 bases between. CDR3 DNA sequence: TGTGCCAGCAGCGTAGGGACACAGGATCAGCCCCAGCATTTT. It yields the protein CASSVGTQDQPQHF.

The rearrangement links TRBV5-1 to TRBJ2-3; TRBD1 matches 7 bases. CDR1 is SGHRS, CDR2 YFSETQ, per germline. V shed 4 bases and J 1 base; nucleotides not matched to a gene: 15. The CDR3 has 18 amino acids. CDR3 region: CASSPGIPTGTRTDTQYF. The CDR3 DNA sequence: TGCGCCAGCAGCCCAGGAATACCGACAGGGACCCGCACAGATACGCAGTATTTT.

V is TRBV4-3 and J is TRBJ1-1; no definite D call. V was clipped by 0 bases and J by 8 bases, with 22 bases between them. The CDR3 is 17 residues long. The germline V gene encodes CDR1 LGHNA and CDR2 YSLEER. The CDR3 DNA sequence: TGCGCCAGCAGCCAAGACAGATCCTTGGCCCTTTTTAACGAAGCTTTCTTT. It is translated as CASSQDRSLALFNEAFF.

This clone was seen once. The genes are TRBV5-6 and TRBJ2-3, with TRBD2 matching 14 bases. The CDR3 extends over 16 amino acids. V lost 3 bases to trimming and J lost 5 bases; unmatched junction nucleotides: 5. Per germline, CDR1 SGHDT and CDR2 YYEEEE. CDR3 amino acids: CASSWGLAGVKDTQYF. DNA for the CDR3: TGTGCCAGCAGCTGGGGACTAGCGGGAGTGAAAGATACGCAGTATTTT.

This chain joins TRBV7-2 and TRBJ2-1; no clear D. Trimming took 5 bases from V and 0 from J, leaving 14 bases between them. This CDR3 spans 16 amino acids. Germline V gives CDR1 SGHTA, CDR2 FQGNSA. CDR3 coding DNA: TGTGCCAGCAGCCAAATGACTCCTAACTCCTACAATGAGCAGTTCTTC. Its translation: CASSQMTPNSYNEQFF.

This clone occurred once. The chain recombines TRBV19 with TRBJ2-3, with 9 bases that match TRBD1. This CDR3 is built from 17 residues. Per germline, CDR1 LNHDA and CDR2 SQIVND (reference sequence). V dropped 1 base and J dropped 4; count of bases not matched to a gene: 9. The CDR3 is CASSIGTGTGFSDTQYF. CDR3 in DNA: TGTGCCAGTAGTATAGGGACCGGGACAGGGTTTTCAGATACGCAGTATTTT.

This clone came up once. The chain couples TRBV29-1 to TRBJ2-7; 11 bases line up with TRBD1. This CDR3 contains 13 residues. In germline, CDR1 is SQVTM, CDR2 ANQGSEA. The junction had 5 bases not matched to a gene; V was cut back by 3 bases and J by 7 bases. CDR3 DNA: TGCAGCGTTGAGGGACAGGGGGGTAGGGAGCAGTACTTC. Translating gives CSVEGQGGREQYF.

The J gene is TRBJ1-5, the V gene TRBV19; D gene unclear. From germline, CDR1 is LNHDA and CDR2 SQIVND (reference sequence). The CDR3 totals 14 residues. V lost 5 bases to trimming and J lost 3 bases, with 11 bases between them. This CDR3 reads CASSEYRSNQPQHF. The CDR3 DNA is TGTGCCAGTAGTGAATACAGATCCAATCAGCCCCAGCATTTT.

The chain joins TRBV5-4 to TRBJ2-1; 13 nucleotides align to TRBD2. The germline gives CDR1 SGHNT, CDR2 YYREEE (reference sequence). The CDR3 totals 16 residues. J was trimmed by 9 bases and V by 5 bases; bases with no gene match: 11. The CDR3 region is CASSPTTSGGAVEQFF. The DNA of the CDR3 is TGTGCCAGCAGTCCGACAACTAGCGGGGGGGCGGTTGAGCAGTTCTTC.

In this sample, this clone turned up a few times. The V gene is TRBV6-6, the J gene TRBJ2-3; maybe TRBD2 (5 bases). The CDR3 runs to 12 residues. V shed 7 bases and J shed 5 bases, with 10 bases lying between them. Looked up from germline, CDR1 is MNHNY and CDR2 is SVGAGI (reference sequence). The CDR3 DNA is TGTGCCAGCAAAGTCGGGGAAGATACGCAGTATTTT. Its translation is CASKVGEDTQYF.

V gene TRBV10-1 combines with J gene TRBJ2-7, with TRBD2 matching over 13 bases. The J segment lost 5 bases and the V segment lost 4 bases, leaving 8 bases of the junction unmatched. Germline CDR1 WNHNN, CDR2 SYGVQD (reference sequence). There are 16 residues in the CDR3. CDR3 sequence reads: CASSGTSGGLPNEQYF. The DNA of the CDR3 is TGCGCCAGCAGTGGGACTAGCGGGGGCCTTCCTAACGAGCAGTACTTC.

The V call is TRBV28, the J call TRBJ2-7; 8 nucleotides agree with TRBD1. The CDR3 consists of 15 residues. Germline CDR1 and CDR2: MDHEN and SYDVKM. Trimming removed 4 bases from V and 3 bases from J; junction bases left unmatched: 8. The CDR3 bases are TGTGCCAGCAGTTCCGGACAGGGAGGACACTACGAGCAGTACTTC. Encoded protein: CASSSGQGGHYEQYF.

This CDR3 reads CASSLSGTAGYTF. For the CDR3, the DNA is TGTGCCAGCAGCTTGTCCGGGACAGCCGGCTACACCTTC. The chain couples TRBV7-2 to TRBJ1-2; 7 bases are a match to TRBD1. Germline CDR1 and CDR2: SGHTA and FQGNSA. The CDR3 is 13 residues long. With V trimmed by 3 bases and J by 8 bases, 6 bases remained unmatched. Full variable domain (remainder filled in from reference TRBV7-2 and TRBJ1-2): GAGVSQSPSNKVTEKGKDVELRCDPISGHTALYWYRQSLGQGLEFLIYFQGNSAPDKSGLPSDRFSAERTGGSVSTLTIQRTQQEDSAVYLCASSLSGTAGYTFGSGTRLTVV.

The CDR3 DNA reads as TGTGCCATCAGGGGAGGGTCCTACGAGCAGTACTTC. Its translation is CAIRGGSYEQYF. The V gene is TRBV10-3, the J gene TRBJ2-7; 7 bases line up with TRBD2. This CDR3 is built from 12 residues. CDR1 ENHRY and CDR2 SYGVKD come from the germline V gene. V shed 6 bases and J 1 base; nucleotides not matched to a gene: 0.

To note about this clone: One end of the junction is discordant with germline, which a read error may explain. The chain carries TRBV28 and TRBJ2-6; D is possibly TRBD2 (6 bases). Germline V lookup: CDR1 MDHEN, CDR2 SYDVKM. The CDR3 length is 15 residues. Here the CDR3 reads CASRDGSSGANGLTF. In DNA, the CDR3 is TGTGCCAGCAGGGACGGGAGCTCTGGGGCCAACGGCCTGACTTTC.

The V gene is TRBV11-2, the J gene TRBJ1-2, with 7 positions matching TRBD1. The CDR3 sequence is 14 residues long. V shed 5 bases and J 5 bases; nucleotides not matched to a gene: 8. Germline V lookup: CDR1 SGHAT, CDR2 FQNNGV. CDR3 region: CASSADPGGYGYTF. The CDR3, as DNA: TGTGCCAGCAGCGCGGATCCAGGGGGTTATGGCTACACCTTC.

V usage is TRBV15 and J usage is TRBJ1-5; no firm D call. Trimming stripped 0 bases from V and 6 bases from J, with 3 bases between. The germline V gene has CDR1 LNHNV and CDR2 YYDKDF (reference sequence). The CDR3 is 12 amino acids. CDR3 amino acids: CATSRDLQPQHF. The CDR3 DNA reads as TGTGCCACCAGCAGAGACCTTCAGCCCCAGCATTTT.

The CDR3 protein is CSVEMERYYNEQFF. CDR3 nucleotide sequence: TGCAGCGTTGAGATGGAGCGGTACTACAATGAGCAGTTCTTC. This rearrangement joins TRBV29-1 to TRBJ2-1; tentatively, D is TRBD2 (5 bases). CDR3 size: 14 residues. Germline V CDR1 and CDR2: SQVTM, ANQGSEA. Trimming cost V 3 bases and J 3 bases, with 12 bases left between them.

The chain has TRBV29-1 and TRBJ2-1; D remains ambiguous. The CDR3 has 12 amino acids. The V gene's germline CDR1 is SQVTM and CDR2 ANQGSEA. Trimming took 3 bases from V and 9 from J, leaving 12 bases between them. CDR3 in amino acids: CSVDLRRGEQFF. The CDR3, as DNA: TGCAGCGTTGATCTTCGGCGAGGTGAGCAGTTCTTC.

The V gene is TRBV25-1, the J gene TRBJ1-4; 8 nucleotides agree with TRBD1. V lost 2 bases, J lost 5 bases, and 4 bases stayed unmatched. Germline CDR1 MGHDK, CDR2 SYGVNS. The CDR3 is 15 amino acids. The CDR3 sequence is CASSERTGGNEKLFF. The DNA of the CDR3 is TGTGCCAGCAGTGAAAGAACAGGGGGGAATGAAAAACTGTTTTTT.

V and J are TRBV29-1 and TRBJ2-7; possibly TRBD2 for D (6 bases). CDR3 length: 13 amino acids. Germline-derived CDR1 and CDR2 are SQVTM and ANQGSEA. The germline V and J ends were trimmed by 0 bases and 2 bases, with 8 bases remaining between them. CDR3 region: CSVEEGGPYEQYF. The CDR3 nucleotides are TGCAGCGTTGAAGAGGGGGGACCCTACGAGCAGTACTTC.

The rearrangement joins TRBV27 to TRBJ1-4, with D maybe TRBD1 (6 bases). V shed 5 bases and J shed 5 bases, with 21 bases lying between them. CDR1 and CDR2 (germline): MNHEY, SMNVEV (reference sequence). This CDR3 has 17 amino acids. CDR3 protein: CASSALRKTGTNEKLFF. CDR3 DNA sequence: TGTGCCAGCAGTGCTCTTCGGAAGACAGGTACAAATGAAAAACTGTTTTTT. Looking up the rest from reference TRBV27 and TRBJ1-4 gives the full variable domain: EAQVTQNPRYLITVTGKKLTVTCSQNMNHEYMSWYRQDPGLGLRQIYYSMNVEVTDKGDVPEGYKVSRKEKRNFPLILESPSPNQTSLYFCASSALRKTGTNEKLFFGSGTQLSVL.

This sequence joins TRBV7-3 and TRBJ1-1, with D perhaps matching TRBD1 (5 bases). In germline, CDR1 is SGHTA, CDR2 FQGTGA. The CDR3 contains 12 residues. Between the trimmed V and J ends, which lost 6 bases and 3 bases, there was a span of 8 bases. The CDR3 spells CASSPGYTEAFF. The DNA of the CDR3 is TGTGCCAGCAGTCCAGGGTACACTGAAGCTTTCTTT.

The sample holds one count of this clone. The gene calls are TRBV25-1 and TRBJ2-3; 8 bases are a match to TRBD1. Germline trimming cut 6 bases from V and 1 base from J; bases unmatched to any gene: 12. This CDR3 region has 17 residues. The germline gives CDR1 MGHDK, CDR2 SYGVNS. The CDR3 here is CASRDNRGELGTDTQYF. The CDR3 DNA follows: TGTGCCAGCAGGGATAACAGGGGGGAGTTAGGCACAGATACGCAGTATTTT.

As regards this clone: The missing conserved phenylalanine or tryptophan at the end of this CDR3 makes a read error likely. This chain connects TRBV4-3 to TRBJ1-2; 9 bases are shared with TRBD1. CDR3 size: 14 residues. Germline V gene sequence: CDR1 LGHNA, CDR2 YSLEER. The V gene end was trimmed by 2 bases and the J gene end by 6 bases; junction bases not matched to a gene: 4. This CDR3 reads CASSQHTGGDGYTS. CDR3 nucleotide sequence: TGCGCCAGCAGCCAACATACAGGGGGCGATGGCTACACCTCC.

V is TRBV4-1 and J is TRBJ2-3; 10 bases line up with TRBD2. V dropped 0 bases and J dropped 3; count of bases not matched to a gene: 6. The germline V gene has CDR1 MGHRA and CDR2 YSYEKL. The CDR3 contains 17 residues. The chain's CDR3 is CASSQEGPSGGTDTQYF. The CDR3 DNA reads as TGCGCCAGCAGCCAAGAAGGGCCTAGCGGGGGAACAGATACGCAGTATTTT.

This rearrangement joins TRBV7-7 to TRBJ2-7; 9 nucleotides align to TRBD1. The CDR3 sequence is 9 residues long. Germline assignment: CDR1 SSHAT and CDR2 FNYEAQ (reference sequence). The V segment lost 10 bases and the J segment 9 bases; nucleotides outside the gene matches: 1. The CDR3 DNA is TGTGCCATGGACAGGGGGCAGTACTTC. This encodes CAMDRGQYF. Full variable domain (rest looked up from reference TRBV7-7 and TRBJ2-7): GAGVSQSPRYKVTKRGQDVTLRCDPISSHATLYWYQQALGQGPEFLTYFNYEAQPDKSGLPSDRFSAERPEGSISTLTIQRTEQRDSAMYRCAMDRGQYFGPGTRLTVT.